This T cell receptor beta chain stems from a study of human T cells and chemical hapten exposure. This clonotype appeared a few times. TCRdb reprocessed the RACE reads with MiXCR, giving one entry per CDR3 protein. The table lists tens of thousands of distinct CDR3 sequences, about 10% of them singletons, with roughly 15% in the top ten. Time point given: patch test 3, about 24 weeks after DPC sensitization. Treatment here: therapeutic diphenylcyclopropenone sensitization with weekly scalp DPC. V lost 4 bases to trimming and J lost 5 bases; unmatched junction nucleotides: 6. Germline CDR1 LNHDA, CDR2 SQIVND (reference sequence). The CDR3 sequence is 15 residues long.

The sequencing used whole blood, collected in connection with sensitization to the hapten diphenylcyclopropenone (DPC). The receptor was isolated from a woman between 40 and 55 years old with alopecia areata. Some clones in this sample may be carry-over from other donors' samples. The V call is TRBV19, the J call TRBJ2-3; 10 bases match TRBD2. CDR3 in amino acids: CASSTSGGNRDTQYF. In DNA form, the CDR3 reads TGTGCCAGTAGTACTAGCGGGGGAAACCGAGATACGCAGTATTTT.